This T cell receptor (beta chain) was retrieved from a study of blood T cell repertoires in COVID-19. The overall study: Donors in the United States, Italy and Spain gave samples during acute or convalescent COVID-19.

The CDR3 is 13 residues long. V shed 5 bases, J shed 6 bases, and the junction held 4 bases outside the gene matches. Germline assignment: CDR1 LNHDA and CDR2 SQIVND (reference sequence). The data were produced by immunoSEQ multiplex PCR, yet TCRdb's version contains in-frame clones alone and is incomplete. This sample yields around 120,000 clones, of which roughly 80% are seen a single time; about 2.2% belongs to the top ten. The receptor's source is a man between 25 and 39 years old with acute or convalescent COVID-19. The V and J genes are TRBV19 and TRBJ2-1; 7 nucleotides align to TRBD1. Material for sequencing was peripheral blood. Written as DNA, the CDR3 is TGTGCCAGTAGTGTTAACAGGGGCAATGAGCAGTTCTTC. Protein sequence: CASSVNRGNEQFF.